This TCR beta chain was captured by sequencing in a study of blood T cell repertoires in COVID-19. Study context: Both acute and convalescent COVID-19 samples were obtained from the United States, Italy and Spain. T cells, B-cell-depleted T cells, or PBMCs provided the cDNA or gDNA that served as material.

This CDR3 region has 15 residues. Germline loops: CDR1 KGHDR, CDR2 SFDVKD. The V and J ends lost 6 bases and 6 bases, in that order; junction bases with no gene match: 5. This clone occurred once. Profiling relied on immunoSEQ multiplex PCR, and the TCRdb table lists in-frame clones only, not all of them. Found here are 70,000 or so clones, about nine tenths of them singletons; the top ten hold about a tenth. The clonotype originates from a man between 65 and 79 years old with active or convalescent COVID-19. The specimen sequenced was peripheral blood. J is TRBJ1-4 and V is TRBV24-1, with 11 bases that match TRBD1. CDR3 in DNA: TGTGCCACCAGTAATGGACAGGGGGCGTATGAAAAACTGTTTTTT. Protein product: CATSNGQGAYEKLFF.